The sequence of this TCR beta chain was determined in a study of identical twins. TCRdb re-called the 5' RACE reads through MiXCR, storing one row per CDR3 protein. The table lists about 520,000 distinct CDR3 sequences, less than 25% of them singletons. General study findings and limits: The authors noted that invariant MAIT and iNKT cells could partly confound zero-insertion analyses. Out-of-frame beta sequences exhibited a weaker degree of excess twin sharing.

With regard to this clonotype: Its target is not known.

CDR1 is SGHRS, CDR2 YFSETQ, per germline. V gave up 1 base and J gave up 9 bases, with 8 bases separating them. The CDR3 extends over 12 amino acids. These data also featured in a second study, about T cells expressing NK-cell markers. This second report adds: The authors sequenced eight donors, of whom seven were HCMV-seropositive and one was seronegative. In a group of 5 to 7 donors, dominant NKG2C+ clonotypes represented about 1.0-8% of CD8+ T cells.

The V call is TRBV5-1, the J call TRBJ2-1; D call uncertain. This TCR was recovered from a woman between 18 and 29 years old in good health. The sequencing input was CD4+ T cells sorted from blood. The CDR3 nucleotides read TGCGCCAGCAGCTTGATGAACGCTGAGCAGTTCTTC. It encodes CASSLMNAEQFF.